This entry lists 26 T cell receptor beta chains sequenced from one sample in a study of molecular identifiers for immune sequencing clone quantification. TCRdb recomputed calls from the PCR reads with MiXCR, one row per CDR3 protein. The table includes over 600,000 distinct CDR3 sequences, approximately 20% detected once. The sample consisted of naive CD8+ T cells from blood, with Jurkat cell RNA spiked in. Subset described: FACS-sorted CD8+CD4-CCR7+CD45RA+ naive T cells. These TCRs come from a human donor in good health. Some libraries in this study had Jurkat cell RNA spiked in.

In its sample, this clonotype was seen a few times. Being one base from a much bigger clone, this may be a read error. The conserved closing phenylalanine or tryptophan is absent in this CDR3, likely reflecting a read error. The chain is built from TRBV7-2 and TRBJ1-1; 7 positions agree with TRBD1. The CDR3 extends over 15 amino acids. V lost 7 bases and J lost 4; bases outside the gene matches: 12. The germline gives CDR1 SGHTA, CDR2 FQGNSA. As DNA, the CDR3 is TGTGCCAGCACCGAATGGGAGGGGGCCGGCACTGAAGCTTTCCTT. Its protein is CASTEWEGAGTEAFL.

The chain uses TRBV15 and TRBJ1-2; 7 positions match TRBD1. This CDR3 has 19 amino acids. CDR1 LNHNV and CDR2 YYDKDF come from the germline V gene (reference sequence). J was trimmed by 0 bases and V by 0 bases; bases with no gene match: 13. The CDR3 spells CATSRDRGLDPKANYGYTF. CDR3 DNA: TGTGCCACCAGCAGAGATAGGGGGCTCGACCCTAAAGCTAACTATGGCTACACCTTC.

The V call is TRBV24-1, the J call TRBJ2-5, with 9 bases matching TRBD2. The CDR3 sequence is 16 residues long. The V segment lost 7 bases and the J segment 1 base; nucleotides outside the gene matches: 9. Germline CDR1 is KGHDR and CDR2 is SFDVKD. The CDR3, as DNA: TGTGCCACCAGAATCCTAGCGGGAAGGAGCCAAGAGACCCAGTACTTC. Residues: CATRILAGRSQETQYF.

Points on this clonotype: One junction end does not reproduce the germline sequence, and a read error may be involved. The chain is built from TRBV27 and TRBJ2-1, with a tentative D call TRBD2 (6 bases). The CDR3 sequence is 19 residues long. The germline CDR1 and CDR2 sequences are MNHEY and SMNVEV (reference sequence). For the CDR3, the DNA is TGTGCCAGCAGTTTATCTATCCGGTCGGAGGGGCCTATCTACGATGAGCAGTTCTTC. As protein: CASSLSIRSEGPIYDEQFF.

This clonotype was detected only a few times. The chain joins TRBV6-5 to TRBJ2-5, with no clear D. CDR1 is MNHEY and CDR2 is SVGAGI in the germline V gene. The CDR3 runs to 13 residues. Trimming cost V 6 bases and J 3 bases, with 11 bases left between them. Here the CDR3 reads CASRRLEEETQYF. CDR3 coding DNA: TGTGCCAGCAGACGCCTTGAGGAAGAGACCCAGTACTTC.

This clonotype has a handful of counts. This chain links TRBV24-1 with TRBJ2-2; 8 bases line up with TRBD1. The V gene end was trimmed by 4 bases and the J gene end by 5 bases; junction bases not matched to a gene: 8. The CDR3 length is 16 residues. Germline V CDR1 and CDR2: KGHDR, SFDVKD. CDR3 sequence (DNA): TGTGCCACCAGTGACCATGACAGGGGAAGGACCGGGGAGCTGTTTTTT. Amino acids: CATSDHDRGRTGELFF.

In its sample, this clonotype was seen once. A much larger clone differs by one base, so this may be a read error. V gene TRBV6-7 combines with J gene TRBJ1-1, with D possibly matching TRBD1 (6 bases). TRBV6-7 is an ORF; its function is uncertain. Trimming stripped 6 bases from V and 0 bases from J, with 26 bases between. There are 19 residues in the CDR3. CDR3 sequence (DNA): TGTGCCAGCAGACTTACTCGTTGCGTTCGGGGGGCCTTGAACACTGAAGCTTTCTTT. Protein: CASRLTRCVRGALNTEAFF.

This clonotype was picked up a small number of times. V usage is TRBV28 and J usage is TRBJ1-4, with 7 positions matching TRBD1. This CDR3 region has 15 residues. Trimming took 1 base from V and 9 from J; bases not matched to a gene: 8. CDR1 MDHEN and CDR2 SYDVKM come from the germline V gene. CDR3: CASSLFQGGSQKLFF. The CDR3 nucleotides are TGTGCCAGCAGTTTATTCCAGGGGGGCTCGCAAAAACTGTTTTTT.

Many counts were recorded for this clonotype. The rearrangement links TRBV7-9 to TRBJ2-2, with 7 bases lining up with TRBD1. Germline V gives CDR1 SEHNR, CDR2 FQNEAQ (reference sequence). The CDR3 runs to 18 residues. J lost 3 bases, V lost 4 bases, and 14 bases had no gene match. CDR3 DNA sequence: TGTGCCAGCAGCTACACCCTATCAGGGGGAAGGGACACCGGGGAGCTGTTTTTT. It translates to CASSYTLSGGRDTGELFF.

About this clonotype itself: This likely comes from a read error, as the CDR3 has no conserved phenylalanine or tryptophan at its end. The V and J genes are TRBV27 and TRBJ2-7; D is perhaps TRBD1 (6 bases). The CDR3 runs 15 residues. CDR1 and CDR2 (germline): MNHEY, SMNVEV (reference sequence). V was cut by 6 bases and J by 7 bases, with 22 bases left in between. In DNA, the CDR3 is TGTGCCAGCAGCTTGAACAGGGCTGGGTTGGGAGAGCAGTACCTC. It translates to CASSLNRAGLGEQYL.

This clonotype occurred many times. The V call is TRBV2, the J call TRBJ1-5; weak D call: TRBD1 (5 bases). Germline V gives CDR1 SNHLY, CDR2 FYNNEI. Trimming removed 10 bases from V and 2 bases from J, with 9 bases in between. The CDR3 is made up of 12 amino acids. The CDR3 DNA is TGTGCCACTTGGGACGGCAATCAGCCCCAGCATTTT. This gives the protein CATWDGNQPQHF.

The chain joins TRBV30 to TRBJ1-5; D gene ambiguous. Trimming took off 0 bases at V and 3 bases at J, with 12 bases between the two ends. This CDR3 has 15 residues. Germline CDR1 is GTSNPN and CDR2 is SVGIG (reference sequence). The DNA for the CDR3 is TGTGCCTGGAGTGTACACGGTCATATCAATCAGCCCCAGCATTTT. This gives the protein CAWSVHGHINQPQHF.

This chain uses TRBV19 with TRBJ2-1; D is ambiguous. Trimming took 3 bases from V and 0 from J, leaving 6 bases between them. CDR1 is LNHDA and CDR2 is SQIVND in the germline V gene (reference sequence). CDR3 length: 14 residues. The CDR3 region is CASSITTSYNEQFF. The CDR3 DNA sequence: TGTGCCAGTAGTATTACAACCTCCTACAATGAGCAGTTCTTC.

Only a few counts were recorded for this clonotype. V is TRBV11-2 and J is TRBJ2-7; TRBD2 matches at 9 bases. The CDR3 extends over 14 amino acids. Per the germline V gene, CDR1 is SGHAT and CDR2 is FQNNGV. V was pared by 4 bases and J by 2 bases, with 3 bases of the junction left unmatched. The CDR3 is CASSWGLAPYEQYF. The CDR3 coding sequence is TGTGCCAGCAGCTGGGGACTAGCACCCTACGAGCAGTACTTC.

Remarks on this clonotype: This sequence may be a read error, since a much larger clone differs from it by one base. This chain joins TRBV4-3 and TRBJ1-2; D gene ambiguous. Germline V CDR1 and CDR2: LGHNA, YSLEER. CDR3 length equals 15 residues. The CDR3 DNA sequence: TGCGCCAGCAGCCAAGATCTTGTTACTAACTATGGCTACGCCTTC. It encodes CASSQDLVTNYGYAF.

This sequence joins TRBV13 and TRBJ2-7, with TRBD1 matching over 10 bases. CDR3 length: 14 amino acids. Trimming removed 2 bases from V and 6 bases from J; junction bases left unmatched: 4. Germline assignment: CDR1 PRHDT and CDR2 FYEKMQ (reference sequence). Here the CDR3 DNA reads TGTGCCAGCAGCTTAAGACAGGGGGCGTTCGAGCAGTACTTC. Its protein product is CASSLRQGAFEQYF.

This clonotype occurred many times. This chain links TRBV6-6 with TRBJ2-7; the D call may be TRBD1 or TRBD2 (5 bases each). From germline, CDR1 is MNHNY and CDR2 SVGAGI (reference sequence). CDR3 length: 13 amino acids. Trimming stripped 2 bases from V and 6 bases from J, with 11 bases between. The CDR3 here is CASSYGGLSEQYF. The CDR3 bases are TGTGCCAGCAGTTACGGGGGTCTCTCCGAGCAGTACTTC.

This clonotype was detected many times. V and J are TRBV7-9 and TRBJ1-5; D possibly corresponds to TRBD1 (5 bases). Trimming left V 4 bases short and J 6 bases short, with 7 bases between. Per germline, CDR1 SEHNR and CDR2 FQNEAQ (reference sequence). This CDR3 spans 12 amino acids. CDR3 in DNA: TGTGCCAGCAGCTCCGACAGTCAGCCCCAGCATTTT. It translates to CASSSDSQPQHF.

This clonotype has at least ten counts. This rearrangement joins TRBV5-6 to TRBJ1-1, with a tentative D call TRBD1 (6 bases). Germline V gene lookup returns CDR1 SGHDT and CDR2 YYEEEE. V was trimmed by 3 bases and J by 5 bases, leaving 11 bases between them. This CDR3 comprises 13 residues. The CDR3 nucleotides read TGTGCCAGCAGCTGGGGGCGAGGGACTGAAGCTTTCTTT. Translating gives CASSWGRGTEAFF.

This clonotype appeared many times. The CDR3 protein is CASSVRTVQETQYF. In DNA form, the CDR3 reads TGTGCCAGCAGTGTAAGGACAGTCCAAGAGACCCAGTACTTC. This chain links TRBV12-3 or TRBV12-4 with TRBJ2-5; a possible D gene is TRBD1 (6 bases). This CDR3 has 14 residues. Trimming cost V 5 bases and J 1 base, with 11 bases left between them.

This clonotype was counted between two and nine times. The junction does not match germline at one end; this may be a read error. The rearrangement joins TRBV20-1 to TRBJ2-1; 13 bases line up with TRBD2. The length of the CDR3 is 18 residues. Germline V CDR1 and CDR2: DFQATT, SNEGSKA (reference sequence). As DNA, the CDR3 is TGCAGTGCTGGAGATCTCTTTCAACCGGGACTAGCGGGGTACGAGCAGTTCTTC. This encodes CSAGDLFQPGLAGYEQFF.

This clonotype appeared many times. The CDR3 here is CASSSDRGTKPQHF. CDR3 DNA sequence: TGTGCCAGCAGTTCGGACAGGGGCACGAAGCCCCAGCATTTT. The gene calls are TRBV6-2 or TRBV6-3 and TRBJ1-5; 9 bases map to TRBD1. V lost 4 bases to trimming and J lost 8 bases; unmatched junction nucleotides: 6. CDR1 and CDR2 from the germline V gene are MNHEY and SVGEGT. This CDR3 has 14 residues.

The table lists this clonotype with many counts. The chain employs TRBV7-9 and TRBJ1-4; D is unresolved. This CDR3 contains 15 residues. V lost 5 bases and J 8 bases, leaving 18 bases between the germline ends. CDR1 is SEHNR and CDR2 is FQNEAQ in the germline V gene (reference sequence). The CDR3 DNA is TGTGCCAGCAGCAAAGGCCGGGATGTTGAAGAAAAACTGTTTTTT. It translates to CASSKGRDVEEKLFF. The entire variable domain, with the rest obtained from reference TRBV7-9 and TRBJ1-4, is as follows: DTGVSQNPRHKITKRGQNVTFRCDPISEHNRLYWYRQTLGQGPEFLTYFQNEAQLEKSRLLSDRFSAERPKGSFSTLEIQRTEQGDSAMYLCASSKGRDVEEKLFFGSGTQLSVL.

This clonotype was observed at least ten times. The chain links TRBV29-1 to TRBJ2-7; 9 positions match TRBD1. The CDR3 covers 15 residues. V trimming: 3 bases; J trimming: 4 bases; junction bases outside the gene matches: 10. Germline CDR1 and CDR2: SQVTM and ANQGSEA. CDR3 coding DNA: TGCAGCGTTGACGTGCCGGGACAGGGTAAATACGAGCAGTACTTC. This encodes CSVDVPGQGKYEQYF.

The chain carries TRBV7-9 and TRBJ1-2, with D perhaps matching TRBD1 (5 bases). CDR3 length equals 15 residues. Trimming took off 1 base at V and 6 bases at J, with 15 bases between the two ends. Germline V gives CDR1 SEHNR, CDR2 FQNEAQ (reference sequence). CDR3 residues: CASSLGIGGLDGYTF. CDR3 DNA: TGTGCCAGCAGCTTAGGGATCGGGGGTCTGGATGGCTACACCTTC.

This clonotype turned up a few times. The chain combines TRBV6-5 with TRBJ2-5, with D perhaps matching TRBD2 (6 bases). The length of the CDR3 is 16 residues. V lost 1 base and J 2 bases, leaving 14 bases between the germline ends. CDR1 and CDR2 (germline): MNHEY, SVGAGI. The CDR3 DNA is TGTGCCAGCAGTTACTATGGCGGGGAGGCACAAGAGACCCAGTACTTC. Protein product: CASSYYGGEAQETQYF.